One and the same sample provided the 10 T cell receptor beta chains below, sequenced in a study of T cells in narcolepsy. The assay was immunoSEQ multiplex PCR, and TCRdb's table has in-frame clones only and misses some. The sample holds 30,000 to 35,000 clones, around 83% seen once. The sequenced material came from CD45RA- memory CD4+ T cells from PBMCs. These TCRs come from a human donor with narcolepsy.

This clone showed up just once. The gene calls are TRBV5-8 and TRBJ2-2, with 7 bases identical to TRBD1. V shed 0 bases, J shed 4 bases, and the junction held 3 bases outside the gene matches. The CDR3 has 15 residues. Germline V lookup: CDR1 SGHTS, CDR2 YDEGEE. CDR3 nucleotide sequence: TGTGCCAGCAGCTTGGAAGGGGGCTTCACCGGGGAGCTGTTTTTT. This codes for CASSLEGGFTGELFF.

The chain combines TRBV6-1 with TRBJ1-1; D unclear. CDR1 and CDR2 from the germline V gene are MNHNS and SASEGT. The CDR3 covers 14 residues. V lost 6 bases and J lost 0, with 11 bases in between. DNA of the CDR3: TGTGCCAGCAGGAGCGGTCAATTGAACACTGAAGCTTTCTTT. Amino acids: CASRSGQLNTEAFF.

The V and J genes are TRBV27 and TRBJ1-2; D unresolved. The CDR3 runs 13 residues. The V end lost 3 bases, the J end lost 5 bases, and 10 bases lay between the germline ends. From germline, CDR1 is MNHEY and CDR2 SMNVEV (reference sequence). CDR3 loop: CASSFTRDYGYTF. The CDR3 bases are TGTGCCAGCAGTTTTACGAGAGATTATGGCTACACCTTC.

V usage is TRBV29-1 and J usage is TRBJ1-2, with D possibly TRBD1 on 6 matching bases. From germline, CDR1 is SQVTM and CDR2 ANQGSEA. The germline V and J ends were trimmed by 6 bases and 4 bases, with 18 bases remaining between them. The CDR3 has 14 amino acids. Here the CDR3 reads CSVKPGGAGYGYTF. DNA of the CDR3: TGCAGCGTCAAGCCGGGGGGCGCGGGCTATGGCTACACCTTC.

The rearrangement uses TRBV29-1 and TRBJ2-5; D may be TRBD1 or TRBD2 (6 bases each). The CDR3 covers 15 residues. Germline V gene data show CDR1 as SQVTM and CDR2 as ANQGSEA. V was pared by 6 bases and J by 2 bases, with 19 bases between. The CDR3 region is CSVRQQGGRQETQYF. The CDR3, as DNA: TGCAGCGTCCGCCAACAGGGAGGTAGGCAAGAGACCCAGTACTTC.

This chain connects TRBV10-1 to TRBJ1-2, with D uncertain. V dropped 4 bases and J dropped 2 bases, with 8 bases sitting between them. The CDR3 loop spans 13 amino acids. Germline values: CDR1 WNHNN, CDR2 SYGVQD (reference sequence). CDR3 DNA sequence: TGCGCCAGCAGTGCTGGCAAAAACTATGGCTACACCTTC. Translated: CASSAGKNYGYTF.

The sample holds a few counts of this clone. The same CDR3 also results from other DNA sequences found in this sample. This sequence joins TRBV5-1 and TRBJ1-3; no clear D gene. This CDR3 has 14 residues. Trimming left V 4 bases short and J 3 bases short, with 11 bases between. The germline CDR1 and CDR2 sequences are SGHRS and YFSETQ. This chain's CDR3 is CASSPLSGGNTIYF. The CDR3 bases are TGCGCCAGCAGCCCCCTTTCGGGTGGAAACACCATATATTTT. The variable domain in full, completed from reference TRBV5-1 and TRBJ1-3, reads KAGVTQTPRYLIKTRGQQVTLSCSPISGHRSVSWYQQTPGQGLQFLFEYFSETQRNKGNFPGRFSGRQFSNSRSEMNVSTLELGDSALYLCASSPLSGGNTIYFGEGSWLTVV.

In this sample, this clone turned up once. The chain carries TRBV11-2 and TRBJ1-4; 10 bases match TRBD1. CDR3 size: 13 residues. CDR1 and CDR2 (germline): SGHAT, FQNNGV. V trimming: 4 bases; J trimming: 11 bases; junction bases outside the gene matches: 4. The CDR3 sequence is CASSSTGQGKLFF. DNA of the CDR3: TGTGCCAGCAGCTCGACGGGACAGGGGAAACTGTTTTTT.

Here the CDR3 DNA reads TGTGCCAGCAGCTCGGGACAGGGGAAGAATAATTCACCCCTCCACTTT. Translated: CASSSGQGKNNSPLHF. The chain joins TRBV7-2 to TRBJ1-6; 10 bases match TRBD1. V shed 4 bases and J 5 bases; nucleotides not matched to a gene: 5. The CDR3 extends over 16 amino acids. Looked up from germline, CDR1 is SGHTA and CDR2 is FQGNSA.

V gene TRBV5-4 combines with J gene TRBJ1-6; D possibly corresponds to TRBD1 (6 bases). Per the germline V gene, CDR1 is SGHNT and CDR2 is YYREEE (reference sequence). V lost 0 bases and J 6 bases, leaving 7 bases between the germline ends. CDR3 size: 14 residues. The CDR3 reads CASSLVGANSPLHF. The CDR3 nucleotides are TGTGCCAGCAGCTTGGTGGGGGCTAATTCACCCCTCCACTTT.